This T cell receptor (beta chain) was sequenced in a study of cytomegalovirus exposure and HLA in healthy donors (TCRdb year 2017). For the wider study: An earlier analysis of several hundred of the donors reported approximately 280 Gb of sequence data and around 120 million unique TCR beta sequences obtained from 180 million or so T cells. Because of strong linkage in the cohort, five DR-DQ haplotypes were treated as single units for association and clustering. To predict cytomegalovirus infection status, the study brought together high-throughput TCR immunosequencing, statistical association of individual TCRs with disease status, and machine learning. The study aimed to test whether signatures of past pathogen exposure could be identified by cataloging public T cell receptors. A later analysis re-analyzed previously published TCR beta repertoires from 500 to 700 donors and added high-resolution HLA genotyping to study TCR occurrence patterns. Donor age, sex, ethnicity and CMV serostatus were collected together with the repertoire data. Typing coverage differed by locus: A, B, C, DRB1 and DQB1 were typed in about 629-630 donors, DQA1 in about 550, DPA1 in 600 to 610, and DPB1 in 472. Of the 300 to 500 genotyped donors, roughly 80% were placed in the genetic ancestry cluster associated with self-reported Caucasian donors. Rather than drawing on any new phenotypic data, the later analysis identified candidate immune exposures from TCR beta sequences and the way those sequences occurred across donors. Among roughly 400 genotyped donors of the cohort, an average of around 240,000 unique TCR beta nucleotide sequences was sequenced per donor, of which about 18% were non-productive. An earlier analysis of some 500 of the donors used high-throughput TCR beta sequencing to judge whether each TCR beta V gene segment behaved as functional or pseudogenic. A later genetic analysis used genome-wide SNP genotypes for about three fifths of the 666 donors, treating that subset as a discovery cohort. Besides the first cohort of approximately 670 subjects, a separate validation cohort made up of over 95 different subjects was used. HLA typing included class I and class II loci at four-digit resolution. Using immunosequencing, the study profiled T cell repertoires from 666 subjects and related those repertoires to cytomegalovirus serostatus. About 300 gigabases of sequencing data and tens of millions of unique TCR sequences were included in an early release covering about 700 HLA-typed donors. Every repertoire in the discovery cohort had been generated on one and the same sequencing platform.

In total, about 650 healthy bone marrow donors made up the cohort. Cohort members were all nominally healthy when sampled, although unrecorded immune exposures were likely present. The donor tested CMV seronegative and was one of the 352 seronegative cohort members. Every donor gave a peripheral blood sample, and the peripheral blood mononuclear cells from that sample were used for TCR beta sequencing. The Qiagen DNeasy Blood Extraction Kit was used to extract genomic DNA from the blood cell samples. As to this clone: What antigen it recognizes has not been identified.

Library generation was performed with the immunoSEQ multiplex PCR assay. The multiplex PCR relied on a mix of 60 forward primers for TCR Vbeta segments and 13 reverse primers for TCR Jbeta segments. A multiplex PCR assay on genomic DNA amplified the CDR3 region of rearranged TCR beta genes. Amplified TCR beta libraries were sequenced as 87-base-pair reads on the Illumina HiSeq System. Turning to the authors' computational methods: A later analysis tallied around 80 million unique TCR beta chains across the 550 to 850 repertoires, and around 12 million of those chains were shared by two or more donors. A nearest-neighbor algorithm error-corrected the raw reads and collapsed the reads into unique sequences, merging closely related sequences to remove PCR and sequencing errors. V, D and J gene segments were assigned by aligning CDR3 sequences to IMGT reference sequences. For a sequence to be retained, at least a six-nucleotide match to both a V gene segment and a J gene segment was required. A rearrangement was called productive if the CDR3 had no stop codons and remained in frame with V and J, and every other rearrangement was called non-productive. Following IMGT convention, CDR3 was defined as the stretch from the second conserved V-encoded cysteine up to the conserved J-encoded phenylalanine. In an earlier analysis of 500 to 650 of the donors, sequences lacking an unambiguous match to a single V gene segment were excluded. In an earlier analysis of 587 of the donors, V segments were called functional above 56.7% productive rearrangements and were called segregating when the between-donor standard deviation exceeded 5%. A statistical classification framework was developed to diagnose cytomegalovirus status using the catalog of TCR beta chain sequences. In a later analysis, TCR nucleotide sequences were compared against IMGT/GENE-DB human TR gene sequences so that V and J genes could be assigned. In a later analysis, CDR3 sequences and most-parsimonious VDJ recombination scenarios were assigned using the TCRdist pipeline. A later analysis defined each TCR beta chain by its CDR3 amino acid sequence plus V-gene family, and excluded reads lacking a unique V-gene family. A later analysis removed 500 to 650 highly shared, low-generation-probability nucleotide sequences to deal with suspected cross-contamination and a sequencing artifact. In a later analysis, a clonal expansion index for each public chain was calculated from normalized within-repertoire ranks of inferred template counts. A later analysis computed generation probabilities with a VDJ recombination model fitted to out-of-frame rearrangements, and checked the results against IGoR. Hypergeometric tests were used in a later analysis to score TCR-TCR, TCR-HLA and TCR-CMV co-occurrence, with a repertoire-size bias correction applied to the TCR pairs. A later analysis estimated false discovery rates by permuting HLA or CMV assignments 20 times. In a later analysis, co-occurring TCRs were grouped with DBSCAN, and TCRdist sequence similarity was added when clustering was performed within HLA-allele-positive subsets. Repertoires with fewer than 30,000 or more than 120,000 public chains were left out of co-occurrence clustering, as were a handful of repertoires with anomalous nucleotide sharing. Sourced from immuneACCESS, this table was stored by TCRdb with only in-frame sequences that have V and J called. A share of the clones is absent; for the studies checked, an unresolved V gene accounts for under half, and the remainder has no known explanation. D and trimming come from the DNA, and the V and J calls and clone size come from that table. Per the sample table, the count is about 160,000 clones. Jointly, the top ten make up about 2% of the sample.

V sheds 6 bases and J sheds 0 bases, leaving 11 bases between their ends. Looking up the germline V gene yields CDR1 WSHSY and CDR2 SAAADI. Its CDR3 holds 14 amino acids, cysteine through phenylalanine. Kept here is only the CDR3 DNA, which spans 42 bases and is read in frame from base 1. Broad study findings and their caveats: V-gene and J-gene trimming of TCR beta chains was associated with a missense DCLRE1C variant in a later genetic analysis, and the association was replicated in an independent cohort. In vitro tests confirmed that a few of the cytomegalovirus-associated TCR beta chains recognize cytomegalovirus antigens. An earlier analysis of approximately 530 of the donors showed that most TCR beta V segments appeared in productive rearrangements either about 87% or about 30% of the time, which broadly matched IMGT annotations. In a later analysis, several top co-occurrence clusters were reported to appear linked to parvovirus B19, influenza, CMV and Epstein-Barr virus. Sequencing depth was assumed to be roughly uniform across donors in the presence/absence analyses, though that assumption may not hold. Because the 87-base-pair reads could not distinguish some IMGT-functional V segments, including TRBV6-2 and TRBV6-3, those segments were excluded. The only immune exposure information available for the cohort was CMV serostatus. It was suggested by the authors that the approach could potentially be generalized to other disease states and immunological phenotypes. In a later analysis, the rate of TCR association differed among HLA loci, with DRB1 alleles having the most associated TCRs and HLA-C alleles having the fewest. The earlier analysis of 587 of the donors excluded fewer than 20 rarely observed V segments, including chromosome 9 orphons, because counts were too low. Specific HLA alleles were associated with 15,000 to 20,000 TCR beta sequences at a false discovery rate of 0.05 in a later analysis. A cluster of highly shared sequence variants was judged likely to represent a technical artifact of the sequencing pipeline. Compared with equally common non-associated chains, HLA-associated TCR beta chains in a later analysis were more clonally expanded and had lower generation probabilities. The study listed approximately 160 TCR beta chains as associated with cytomegalovirus. Strong co-occurrence of HLA alleles, especially DR and DQ, made assigning TCR associations to individual alleles difficult. Only TCR beta chains were sequenced in this cohort, and the absence of alpha or paired-chain data limited detectable features. Correlated functional status among segregating V segments might be attributable to linkage disequilibrium, but an unknown experimental factor could not be ruled out. Because HLA typing was missing for some donors at each locus, association tests included only the typed subset. According to a later analysis, most CMV-associated TCR beta chains appeared to be HLA-restricted, and the HLA associations seemed to be driven largely by CMV exposure. The classifier was reported to diagnose cytomegalovirus status with high specificity and sensitivity in both the original cohort and the validation cohort. According to a later genetic analysis, donors in an Asian-associated ancestry cluster had fewer N-insertions in productive TCRs than the approximately 670-donor mean. A further reported finding was that TCR beta sequences accurately predicted the HLA-A and HLA-B alleles for most subjects in the first cohort. Most TCR sequences were seen in very few donors, while some public TCRs were found in many individuals.

The clonotype comes from a man aged 30-40 years in good health and CMV-seronegative. Material for sequencing was PBMCs. The chain is assembled from TRBV10-2 and TRBJ1-2; the D gene lacks a confident call. CDR3 protein: CASSSRNPNYGYTF. The DNA is TGCGCCAGCAGCTCCAGGAATCCTAACTATGGCTACACCTTC.